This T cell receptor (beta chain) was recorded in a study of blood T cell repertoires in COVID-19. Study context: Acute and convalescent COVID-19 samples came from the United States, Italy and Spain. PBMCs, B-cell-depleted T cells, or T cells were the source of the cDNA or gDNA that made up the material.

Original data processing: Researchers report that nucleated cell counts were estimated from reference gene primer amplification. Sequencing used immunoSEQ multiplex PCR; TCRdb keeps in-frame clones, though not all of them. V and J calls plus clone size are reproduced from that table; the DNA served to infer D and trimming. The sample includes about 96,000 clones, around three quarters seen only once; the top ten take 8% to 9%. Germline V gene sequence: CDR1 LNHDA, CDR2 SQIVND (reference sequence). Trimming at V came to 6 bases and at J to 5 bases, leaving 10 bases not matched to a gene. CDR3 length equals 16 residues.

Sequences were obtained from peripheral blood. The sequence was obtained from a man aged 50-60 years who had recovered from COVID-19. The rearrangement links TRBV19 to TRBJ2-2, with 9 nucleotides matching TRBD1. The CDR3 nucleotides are TGTGCCAGTAGGACACCGTCCGGGACAGGGACCGGGGAGCTGTTTTTT. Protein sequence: CASRTPSGTGTGELFF.